The sequence of this T cell receptor (beta chain) was determined in a study of blood T cells in healthy people across ages (dated by TCRdb to between 2014 and 2017). Regarding the research as a whole: In model experiments, template switching captured about one uniquely barcoded TCR beta cDNA molecule for every two T cells. To avoid experimental bias, donors of different ages were spread randomly across the sequencing lanes. For two donors (one aged 18 to 29 and one aged 80 or older), the study analyzed two additional independent replicas of 1 million unique cDNA reads from the same blood draw. Four age groups were formed from the donors: young (average approximately 15 years), middle-aged (around 40), aged (about 68) and long-lived (approximately 78). To track age-related changes in TCR beta repertoire diversity, the study relied on deep sequencing normalized with unique cDNA molecular identifiers. What the study reported, not specific to this receptor: Estimates of total diversity based on one million sequenced T cells were considered lower bounds and underestimates. The percentage of naive T cells measured by flow cytometry correlated strongly with observed TCR beta diversity. Observed TCR beta diversity per million T cells fell roughly linearly with age, and a significant reduction was already apparent by age around 39. Donor CMV infection status was unknown, potentially confounding age-related changes in expanded clonotypes. Compared with the aged group, more naive CD4+ T cells, fewer expanded clones and increased TCR diversity were shown by the long-lived group, suggesting age selection. Since profiling was done on bulk unsorted PBMCs, naive and antigen-experienced compartments could not be conclusively compared.

Donors were under 40 systemically healthy Caucasian individuals from Russia aged 6 to 90 years. About 9.1 milliliters of peripheral blood were collected from each donor into EDTA-treated Vacutainer tubes. Ficoll-Paque density-gradient centrifugation was used to isolate PBMCs, with at least 6.5 million obtained per sample. Total RNA was extracted from PBMCs with Trizol reagent, with at least 6 micrograms obtained per sample. For every donor, flow cytometry on a PBMC aliquot measured the percentage of naive CD45RAhigh/CD27high T cells. Preparation of the library involved 5' RACE. Sequencing relied on an Illumina HiSeq 2500. A second PCR of roughly 6 to 11 cycles was run with a J-beta primer mix and a sample-barcoded 5' primer. A unique molecular identifier was introduced onto each TCR beta cDNA molecule by a template-switch 5' adaptor carrying 12 random nucleotides. Each sample yielded at least 2.5 million CDR3-containing paired-end reads. First-strand cDNA was synthesized from all RNA with the Mint cDNA synthesis kit, primed by a TRBC-specific oligonucleotide. All cDNA was treated with uracil-DNA glycosylase and then went through a first 18-cycle PCR with the universal primers M1SS and BC2_uni_R. The study's own analysis went as follows. Each sample was normalized by randomly selecting 1 million high-quality reads, each carrying a distinct molecular identifier. Instead of being binned into consensus sequences, reads that shared molecular identifiers were thrown out. MiTCR, run with a Q25 quality threshold and the strictest error-elimination algorithm, handled CDR3 identification, clonotype clustering and error correction. A nonparametric unseen species model with Euler transformation was used to estimate lower-bound total TCR beta diversity. Starting from the raw public reads, TCRdb applied fastp trimming at Q25, assembled clones with MiXCR and retained in-frame beta chains. Entries that share a CDR3 protein sequence are merged under the most common genes and DNA. V and J calls and clone size were set by TCRdb, not the authors. In this sample the table shows about 970,000 distinct CDR3 sequences, just over 50% of which occur a single time. The top ten constitute about a fifth of the sample.

Notes on this clonotype: Its antigen is currently not known. No per-base quality is available; no much larger clone lies one base away.

This receptor was obtained from an older woman in good health. The sample was blood.

In nucleotide form, the sequence is TGTGCCAGCAGTGCCGACAGGAATAAGGGCTACACCTTC. Its protein product is CASSADRNKGYTF. This chain is built from TRBV12-3 or TRBV12-4 and TRBJ1-2; the D segment could be TRBD1, given 6 matching bases. V loses 5 bases of germline sequence and J loses 8 bases, and the interval between the two ends is 15 bases. The CDR3 numbers 13 residues from cysteine through phenylalanine. CDR3 DNA only is kept here, 39 bases in frame from base 1.